This T cell receptor beta chain derives from a study of control samples from healthy donors and cancer patients. The ends were cut back, 2 bases at V and 2 bases at J, with 12 bases in the middle. Germline CDR1 is MNHNS and CDR2 is SASEGT. The CDR3 loop spans 15 amino acids. The assay was immunoSEQ multiplex PCR, and TCRdb's table has in-frame clones only and misses some. The repertoire consists of some 140,000 clones, with roughly 92% occurring once and the leading ten covering about 11%. J is TRBJ2-5 and V is TRBV6-1; D unclear. Sample: blood. This TCR came from a man aged 30 to 39 in good health. The CDR3 region is CASSESLGFQETQYF. The CDR3 DNA reads TGTGCCAGCAGTGAAAGTTTGGGGTTTCAAGAGACCCAGTACTTC.